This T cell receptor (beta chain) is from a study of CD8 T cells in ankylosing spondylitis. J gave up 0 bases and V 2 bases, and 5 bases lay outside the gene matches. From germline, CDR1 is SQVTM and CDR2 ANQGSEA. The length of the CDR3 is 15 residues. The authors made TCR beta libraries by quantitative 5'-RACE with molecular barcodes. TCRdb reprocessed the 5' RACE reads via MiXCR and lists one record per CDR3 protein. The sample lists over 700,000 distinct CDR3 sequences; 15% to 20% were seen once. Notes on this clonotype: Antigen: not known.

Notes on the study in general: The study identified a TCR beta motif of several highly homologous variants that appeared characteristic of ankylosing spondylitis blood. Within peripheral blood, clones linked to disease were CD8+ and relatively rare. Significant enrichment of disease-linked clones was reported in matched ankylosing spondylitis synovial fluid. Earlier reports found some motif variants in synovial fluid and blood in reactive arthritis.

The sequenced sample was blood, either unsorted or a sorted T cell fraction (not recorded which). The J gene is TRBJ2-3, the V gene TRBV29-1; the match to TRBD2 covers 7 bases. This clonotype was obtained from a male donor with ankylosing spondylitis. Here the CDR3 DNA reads TGCAGCGTTGAACTAGCGGAAAGAAGCACAGATACGCAGTATTTT. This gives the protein CSVELAERSTDTQYF.